These T cell receptor beta chains were read from a single sample in a study of human T cells and chemical hapten exposure. One entry per CDR3 protein, called by TCRdb with MiXCR from the RACE reads. The profile shows about 40,000 distinct CDR3 sequences, approximately 3.5% of them singletons. Specimen: whole blood, collected in connection with sensitization to the hapten diphenylcyclopropenone (DPC). These receptors were taken from a man in his forties with alopecia areata. Some clones in this sample may be carry-over from other donors' samples. Both conserved end residues are part of each CDR3. D genes are given only for firm matches. The size field is filled for only some rows; it gives once, few, many or a size class.

clone size	V gene	J gene	D gene	CDR3 DNA	CDR3 protein
many	TRBV7-8	TRBJ1-6	.	TGTGCCAGCAGCATTCCACCAACAGGGCTCTCCTATAATTCACCCCTCCACTTT	CASSIPPTGLSYNSPLHF
.	TRBV12-3/TRBV12-4	TRBJ1-5	TRBD1	TGTGCCAGCAGTCTAAGGACAGGAGGGGATCAGCCCCAGCATTTT	CASSLRTGGDQPQHF
many	TRBV4-1	TRBJ2-6	.	TGCGCCAGCAGCCAAGATCGGACTGGGGGGGCCAACGTCCTGACTTTC	CASSQDRTGGANVLTF
many	TRBV2	TRBJ1-1	TRBD1	TGTGCCAGCAGTAGACAGGGACGGACCACTGAAGCTTTCTTT	CASSRQGRTTEAFF
many	TRBV28	TRBJ2-1	TRBD2	TGTGCCAGCAGCGCAGCGGGATCCTACAATGAGCAGTTCTTC	CASSAAGSYNEQFF
few	TRBV9	TRBJ1-1	.	TGTGCCAGCAGCGCAGACGGGACTCTAGGACCTGAAGCTTTCTTT	CASSADGTLGPEAFF
many	TRBV7-2	TRBJ2-2	.	TGTGCCAGCAGCTTAGGTCGCTGGCAGGCCGGGGAGCTGTTTTTT	CASSLGRWQAGELFF
many	TRBV15	TRBJ1-1	TRBD1	TGTGCCACCAGCAGGGAACCGGGACAGTATAACACTGAAGCTTTCTTT	CATSREPGQYNTEAFF
many	TRBV2	TRBJ2-5	TRBD1	TGTGCCAGCAGCGGGACAGATCAAGAGACCCAGTACTTC	CASSGTDQETQYF
many	TRBV7-9	TRBJ2-5	TRBD1	TGTGCCAGCAGCCTCTCGCCCGACAGGGGATTCAAAGAGACCCAGTACTTC	CASSLSPDRGFKETQYF
many	TRBV14	TRBJ2-4	.	TGTGCCAGCAGCCAAGCCACAGGGTCTTTCGCCAAAAACATTCAGTACTTC	CASSQATGSFAKNIQYF
many	TRBV2	TRBJ2-1	.	TGTGCCAGCAGTGACCCCGCTGGCTCCTACAATGAGCAGTTCTTC	CASSDPAGSYNEQFF
few	TRBV29-1	TRBJ2-2	TRBD2	TGCAGCGTTAGACTAGCGGGAGTAAATACCGGGGAGCTGTTTTTT	CSVRLAGVNTGELFF
.	TRBV7-9	TRBJ2-3	.	TGTGCCAGCAGCCAACCCGAGGGGACAGATACGCAGTATTTT	CASSQPEGTDTQYF
few	TRBV6-2/TRBV6-3	TRBJ1-6	.	TGTGCCAGCAGCCCCCAAACGGGAGGGGATTCACCCCTCCACTTT	CASSPQTGGDSPLHF
many	TRBV10-2	TRBJ2-3	.	TGCGCCAGCAGTGAGCGTCTACTAGCAGCGAGCACAGATACGCAGTATTTT	CASSERLLAASTDTQYF
.	TRBV29-1	TRBJ2-3	.	TGCAGCGTTACAGAGCGGACTAGCACAGATACGCAGTATTTT	CSVTERTSTDTQYF
many	TRBV24-1	TRBJ2-1	TRBD1	TGTGCCACCAGTGAAAAGGGACAGGGGTTTTACAATGAGCAGTTCTTC	CATSEKGQGFYNEQFF
many	TRBV28	TRBJ1-2	.	TGTGCCAGCAGTTTAGAATCGGGGATTAACTATGGCTACACCTTC	CASSLESGINYGYTF
many	TRBV7-2	TRBJ2-3	.	TGTGCCAGCCTGTGGGCGAGCACAGATACGCAGTATTTT	CASLWASTDTQYF
many	TRBV4-2	TRBJ2-1	TRBD2	TGTGCCAGCAGCCAAGAGGTAGCGGGAGGCTTTGAGCAGTTCTTC	CASSQEVAGGFEQFF
many	TRBV4-1	TRBJ2-2	.	TGCGCCAGCAGCCAAGATGCTTCCGGGGGAGGTGAGGAGCTGTTTTTT	CASSQDASGGGEELFF
.	TRBV30	TRBJ1-5	TRBD1	TGTGCCTGGAGTTTTAAGGGGGCCCAGCCCCAGCATTTT	CAWSFKGAQPQHF
many	TRBV6-4	TRBJ1-5	.	TGTGCCAGGTCGGGGGGCAGAAGCAATCAGCCCCAGCATTTT	CARSGGRSNQPQHF